These 28 T cell receptor beta chains were sequenced from one sample in a study of CD8+CD57+ T cells in acquired aplastic anemia. Both TCR beta VDJ combination and CDR3 sequence profiling were carried out. Genomic DNA was the template for this profiling. TCRdb called the reads again in MiXCR, with one record for every CDR3 protein. The sample lists some 410,000 distinct CDR3 sequences; under 80% were seen once. The specimen was sorted CD4+, CD8+, or CD8+CD57+ T cells (not recorded which) from PBMCs. The origin of the receptors is a human donor in good health, serving as a control.

Concerning this clonotype itself: With a much larger clone just one base away, this may be a read error. The chain is built from TRBV7-8 and TRBJ1-4; no clear D. This CDR3 has 17 amino acids. The V gene's germline CDR1 is SGHVS and CDR2 FQNEAQ. V lost 2 bases to trimming and J lost 7 bases, with 20 bases between them. The CDR3 here is CASSLIREGLPGEKLFF. CDR3 coding DNA: TGTGCCAGCAGCTTAATCCGGGAGGGTCTACCTGGTGAAAAACTGTTTTTT.

Of note for this clonotype: Germline is not matched at one junction end, which may reflect a read error. V gene TRBV20-1 combines with J gene TRBJ2-1; D remains ambiguous. The CDR3 spans 12 residues. Per the germline V gene, CDR1 is DFQATT and CDR2 is SNEGSKA (reference sequence). The CDR3 DNA is TGCAGTGCTAGAGATGGAAATCACGGTGACGTCTTC. Its protein is CSARDGNHGDVF.

J is TRBJ1-2 and V is TRBV5-6; unclear D gene. Germline V gene lookup returns CDR1 SGHDT and CDR2 YYEEEE. There are 12 residues in the CDR3. The germline V and J ends were trimmed by 5 bases and 5 bases, with 10 bases remaining between them. The CDR3 protein is CASRERQYGYTF. For the CDR3, the DNA is TGTGCCAGCAGGGAAAGACAATATGGCTACACCTTC. The variable domain in full, with the rest retrieved from reference TRBV5-6 and TRBJ1-2, is DAGVTQSPTHLIKTRGQQVTLRCSPKSGHDTVSWYQQALGQGPQFIFQYYEEEERQRGNFPDRFSGHQFPNYSSELNVNALLLGDSALYLCASRERQYGYTFGSGTRLTVV.

On this clonotype: One end of the junction does not line up with germline, which may come from a read error. This rearrangement joins TRBV6-5 to TRBJ2-3, with D uncertain. The CDR3 is 14 residues long. CDR1 MNHEY and CDR2 SVGAGI come from the germline V gene. The CDR3 loop reads CASTTSTSTDTQYF. For the CDR3, the DNA is TGCGCCAGCACCACTTCCACGAGCACAGATACGCAGTATTTT.

The rearrangement joins TRBV2 to TRBJ1-1, with unresolved D. The germline gives CDR1 SNHLY, CDR2 FYNNEI. The CDR3 is 13 residues long. Trimming cost V 6 bases and J 4 bases, with 12 bases left between them. The CDR3 here is CASSLQGVTEAFF. CDR3 DNA sequence: TGTGCCAGCAGCTTACAAGGCGTCACTGAAGCTTTCTTT.

Remarks on this clonotype: The CDR3 does not end in the conserved phenylalanine or tryptophan, so this is likely a read error. It is unclear where the CDR3 begins or ends on the DNA, so no DNA is shown, and the CDR3 is as TCRdb lists it. The rearrangement links TRBV10-3 to TRBJ2-7. The germline V gene encodes CDR1 ENHRY and CDR2 SYGVKD. The CDR3 sequence runs 15 residues, both termini included. The CDR3 loop reads CAISDGPDIEDFLGL.

J is TRBJ2-5 and V is TRBV9; D gene ambiguous. The CDR3 is 14 amino acids. V lost 3 bases and J lost 14, with 23 bases in between. Germline values: CDR1 SGDLS, CDR2 YYNGEE. For the CDR3, the DNA is TGTGCCAGCAGCGAAACAGCTAATTCGGCCCTCCACTACTTC. The encoded protein is CASSETANSALHYF.

This clonotype occurred many times. The gene calls are TRBV7-3 and TRBJ2-2; 7 positions match TRBD1. The V gene end was trimmed by 5 bases and the J gene end by 5 bases; junction bases not matched to a gene: 11. The CDR3 totals 16 residues. CDR1 is SGHTA, CDR2 FQGTGA, per germline. CDR3 sequence: CASSPRTGRTTGELFF. The DNA for the CDR3 is TGTGCCAGCAGCCCGCGGACAGGACGTACGACCGGGGAGCTGTTTTTT.

This clonotype has just one count. V usage is TRBV5-4 and J usage is TRBJ1-5, with no clear D. The CDR3 is 15 residues long. CDR1 is SGHNT and CDR2 is YYREEE in the germline V gene (reference sequence). V lost 2 bases and J lost 7, with 16 bases in between. CDR3 region: CASSLVHGLEQPQHF. The DNA for the CDR3 is TGTGCCAGCAGCTTAGTACACGGATTAGAACAGCCCCAGCATTTT. Together with reference TRBV5-4 and TRBJ1-5, the CDR3 gives the full variable domain: ETGVTQSPTHLIKTRGQQVTLRCSSQSGHNTVSWYQQALGQGPQFIFQYYREEENGRGNFPPRFSGLQFPNYSSELNVNALELDDSALYLCASSLVHGLEQPQHFGDGTRLSIL.

This clonotype was seen only a few times. A read error may explain this, as a much larger clone is one base away. This chain links TRBV12-3 or TRBV12-4 with TRBJ2-7; possible D gene TRBD2, 7 bases. This CDR3 is built from 14 residues. V was clipped by 4 bases and J by 7 bases, with 17 bases between them. The CDR3 DNA reads TGTGCCAGCAGTTCCGAAGGGGGGGCCGAAGAGCAGTACTTC. As protein: CASSSEGGAEEQYF.

The V call is TRBV5-1, the J call TRBJ1-2; D not certain. The V gene lost 0 bases and the J gene lost 12 bases, with 12 bases spanning the gap. In germline, CDR1 is SGHRS, CDR2 YFSETQ. There are 12 residues in the CDR3. In DNA form, the CDR3 reads TGCGCCAGCAGCTTGGGGGCGTCAGACAACACCTTC. Translating it yields CASSLGASDNTF.

This clonotype has only one observation. The V call is TRBV2, the J call TRBJ2-1; 13 positions match TRBD2. V shed 6 bases, J shed 4 bases, and the junction held 6 bases outside the gene matches. The CDR3 extends over 16 amino acids. Germline assignment: CDR1 SNHLY and CDR2 FYNNEI. The CDR3 sequence is CASSQLAGGMYNEQFF. CDR3 nucleotide sequence: TGTGCCAGCAGCCAACTAGCGGGGGGGATGTACAATGAGCAGTTCTTC.

This clonotype was found many times. V is TRBV18 and J is TRBJ1-2; TRBD1 aligns across 8 bases. Germline V gene lookup returns CDR1 KGHSH and CDR2 LQKENI. The CDR3 is 15 residues long. The trim removed 3 bases at V and 4 bases at J, leaving 7 bases unmatched. In DNA form, the CDR3 reads TGTGCCAGCTCACCGGATCAGGGGGCCGGCTATGGCTACACCTTC. Amino acid sequence: CASSPDQGAGYGYTF.

V is TRBV7-8 and J is TRBJ2-3; TRBD1 is a possible D gene (6 bases). The J call is doubtful: the DNA matches TRBJ1-5 better. CDR1 is SGHVS and CDR2 is FQNEAQ in the germline V gene. The CDR3 is 15 amino acids. As DNA, the CDR3 is TGTGCCAGCAGCCCGGCATGCGGGGGGGCGGAGACGCAGCATTTT. Amino acids: CASSPACGGAETQHF.

This clonotype was counted ten times or more. Just one base apart from a much larger clone, this may be a read error. The rearrangement joins TRBV19 to TRBJ1-6; 7 bases are shared with TRBD1. The CDR3 is made up of 13 amino acids. Germline CDR1 LNHDA, CDR2 SQIVND (reference sequence). The CDR3 loop reads CVSSIGGTSPLHF. DNA for the CDR3: TGTGTCAGTAGTATAGGGGGCACTTCACCCCTCCACTTT.

This clonotype has just one count. The chain employs TRBV7-3 and TRBJ1-3, with TRBD1 as a possible D gene (5 bases). The length of the CDR3 is 16 residues. CDR1 and CDR2 (germline): SGHTA, FQGTGA. V was cut by 3 bases and J by 13 bases, with 25 bases left in between. The CDR3 here is CASSLEGLMAATPIYF. The CDR3 DNA sequence: TGTGCCAGCAGCTTGGAGGGGCTAATGGCGGCTACACCTATATATTTT.

This clonotype was counted ten times or more. The gene calls are TRBV2 and TRBJ1-6, with a weak D call TRBD1 (5 bases). The ends were cut back, 8 bases at V and 6 bases at J, with 14 bases in the middle. Germline lookup yields CDR1 SNHLY and CDR2 FYNNEI. This CDR3 comprises 14 residues. CDR3 in DNA: TGTGCCAGCCACGTGCAGGGTCGTAATTCACCCCTCCACTTT. It specifies CASHVQGRNSPLHF. Filled out from reference TRBV2 and TRBJ1-6, the complete variable domain reads EPEVTQTPSHQVTQMGQEVILRCVPISNHLYFYWYRQILGQKVEFLVSFYNNEISEKSEIFDDQFSVERPDGSNFTLKIRSTKLEDSAMYFCASHVQGRNSPLHFGNGTRLTVT.

Comments on this clonotype: The DNA is omitted, as the CDR3 cannot be located on it reliably, and the CDR3 follows TCRdb's listing. The chain links TRBV7-3 to TRBJ1-3. Germline V gives CDR1 SGHTA, CDR2 FQGTGA. The CDR3 sequence runs 15 residues, both termini included. The CDR3 reads CASSSVNFSPLHFDF.

The chain recombines TRBV11-2 with TRBJ2-7; 9 nucleotides agree with TRBD2. With V trimmed by 6 bases and J by 2 bases, 11 bases remained unmatched. The CDR3 contains 16 residues. The germline V gene has CDR1 SGHAT and CDR2 FQNNGV. CDR3 DNA: TGTGCCAGCAGGCCCAGCGGGGGGCGGACCACCTACGAGCAGTACGTC. It encodes CASRPSGGRTTYEQYV.

This clonotype has a count of ten or more. The chain has TRBV7-2 and TRBJ1-3, with D uncertain. The CDR3 runs 15 residues. Trimming took off 5 bases at V and 4 bases at J, with 15 bases between the two ends. The germline CDR1 and CDR2 sequences are SGHTA and FQGNSA. The DNA for the CDR3 is TGTGCCAGCAGCCCCCGAGGAGCCGCCGGAAACACCATATATTTT. Its protein is CASSPRGAAGNTIYF.

V and J are TRBV3-1 and TRBJ2-3; 7 bases agree with TRBD1. Germline loops: CDR1 LGHDT, CDR2 YNNKEL (reference sequence). The CDR3 sequence is 15 residues long. With 6 bases clipped from V and 1 base from J, the junction kept 7 bases outside the gene matches. The CDR3 protein is CASRLTGLGTDTQYF. In DNA, the CDR3 is TGTGCCAGCAGACTGACAGGGTTGGGCACAGATACGCAGTATTTT.

The chain employs TRBV11-2 and TRBJ1-1; D unresolved. Trimming took off 5 bases at V and 0 bases at J, with 7 bases between the two ends. In germline, CDR1 is SGHAT, CDR2 FQNNGV. The CDR3 runs 13 residues. The CDR3 nucleotides read TGTGCCAGCAGCGACGGAATGAACACTGAAGCTTTCTTT. Encoded protein: CASSDGMNTEAFF. Drawing the rest from reference TRBV11-2 and TRBJ1-1, the complete variable domain is EAGVAQSPRYKIIEKRQSVAFWCNPISGHATLYWYQQILGQGPKLLIQFQNNGVVDDSQLPKDRFSAERLKGVDSTLKIQPAKLEDSAVYLCASSDGMNTEAFFGQGTRLTVV.

This clonotype was counted at least ten times. The chain has TRBV6-5 and TRBJ2-7; tentatively, D is TRBD2 (6 bases). Germline CDR1 is MNHEY and CDR2 is SVGAGI. The germline V and J ends were trimmed by 2 bases and 0 bases, with 14 bases remaining between them. The CDR3 covers 16 residues. CDR3 region: CASSYDVGRSSYEQYF. The CDR3 nucleotides are TGTGCCAGCAGTTACGACGTGGGGAGGAGCTCCTACGAGCAGTACTTC.

For the CDR3, the DNA is TGCGCCAGCAGCGACGGACGACTAGCGGGGGGGCAAGAGACCCAGTACTTC. It specifies CASSDGRLAGGQETQYF. V is TRBV5-1 and J is TRBJ2-5; 14 bases line up with TRBD2. The CDR3 has 17 residues. J lost 2 bases, V lost 4 bases, and 7 bases had no gene match. CDR1 and CDR2 from the germline V gene are SGHRS and YFSETQ.

This clonotype was seen ten or more times. The chain uses TRBV10-3 and TRBJ2-5; D unclear. V lost 3 bases to trimming and J lost 5 bases, with 4 bases between them. From germline, CDR1 is ENHRY and CDR2 SYGVKD. CDR3 size: 11 residues. The CDR3 loop is CAISERETQYF. The CDR3 DNA is TGTGCCATCAGTGAACGTGAGACCCAGTACTTC.

The V and J genes are TRBV12-3 or TRBV12-4 and TRBJ1-6, with D perhaps TRBD1 (6 bases). The CDR3 contains 16 residues. V gave up 0 bases and J gave up 6 bases, with 12 bases separating them. CDR3 amino acids: CASSLALQGPNSPLHF. The DNA of the CDR3 is TGTGCCAGCAGTTTAGCGCTACAGGGACCTAATTCACCCCTCCACTTT.

The chain carries TRBV9 and TRBJ1-6; D is uncertain. Looked up from germline, CDR1 is SGDLS and CDR2 is YYNGEE. Trimming took 5 bases from V and 14 from J, leaving 20 bases between them. The CDR3 is made up of 14 amino acids. CDR3 sequence reads: CASRAGQGINSLHF. The CDR3, as DNA: TGTGCCAGCAGAGCCGGGCAAGGGATTAATTCCCTCCACTTT.

The gene calls are TRBV7-2 and TRBJ2-6; the match to TRBD2 covers 13 bases. This CDR3 comprises 18 residues. Germline V gene data show CDR1 as SGHTA and CDR2 as FQGNSA. The V segment lost 3 bases and the J segment 0 bases; nucleotides outside the gene matches: 2. The CDR3 sequence is CASSLGLAGLSGANVLTF. In DNA, the CDR3 is TGTGCCAGCAGCTTGGGACTAGCGGGGCTCTCTGGGGCCAACGTCCTGACTTTC.